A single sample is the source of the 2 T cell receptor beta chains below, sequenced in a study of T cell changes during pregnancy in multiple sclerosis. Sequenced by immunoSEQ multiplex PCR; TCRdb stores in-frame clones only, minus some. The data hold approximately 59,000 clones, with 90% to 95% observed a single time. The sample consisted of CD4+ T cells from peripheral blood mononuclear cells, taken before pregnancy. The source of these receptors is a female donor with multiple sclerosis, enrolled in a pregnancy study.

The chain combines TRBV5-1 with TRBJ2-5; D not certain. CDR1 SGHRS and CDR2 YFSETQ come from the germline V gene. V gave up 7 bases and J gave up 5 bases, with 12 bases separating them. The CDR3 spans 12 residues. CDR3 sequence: CASFRVKETQYF. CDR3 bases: TGCGCCAGCTTTAGAGTAAAGGAGACCCAGTACTTC.

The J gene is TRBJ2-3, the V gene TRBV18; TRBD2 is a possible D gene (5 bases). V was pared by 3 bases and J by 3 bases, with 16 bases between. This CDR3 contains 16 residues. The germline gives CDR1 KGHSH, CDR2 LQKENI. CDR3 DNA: TGTGCCAGCTCACCTTGGGGAGATCGACAAACAGATACGCAGTATTTT. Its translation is CASSPWGDRQTDTQYF.